This T cell receptor (beta chain) stems from a study of blood T cells in healthy people across ages. A second PCR, run for about 6 to 11 cycles, used a sample-barcoded 5' primer plus a J-beta primer mix. TCRdb re-called the 5' RACE reads with MiXCR, one entry per CDR3 protein. Altogether around 750,000 distinct CDR3 sequences are present, less than 70% being singletons, with the ten largest covering 40% to 50%. This clonotype appeared a single time. The CDR3 contains 17 residues. Unmatched junction bases numbered 10, after V lost 0 bases and J lost 4 bases. The germline V gene encodes CDR1 LGHNA and CDR2 YSLEER.

This TCR came from a man aged 80 or over in good health. The chain links TRBV4-3 to TRBJ2-3, with 7 bases matching TRBD2. What was sequenced was blood. The chain's CDR3 is CASSQEVAGQTPDTQYF. The CDR3 DNA sequence: TGCGCCAGCAGCCAAGAAGTAGCGGGCCAAACACCAGATACGCAGTATTTT.